This T cell receptor beta chain was observed in a study of cytomegalovirus exposure and HLA in healthy donors. Worth noting for this clone: Antigen specificity is unknown.

Deletions cut 0 bases from V and 6 bases from J, with 16 bases between. Germline loops: CDR1 SGHRS, CDR2 YFSETQ. The CDR3 consists of 15 residues. Nominally healthy donors were sampled, though unrecorded immune exposures were likely. Broader study findings: Researchers reportedly found TCR beta sequences accurately predicted most subjects' HLA-A and HLA-B alleles.

The PCR was carried out with 60 Vbeta primers and 13 Jbeta primers. Here immunoSEQ multiplex PCR was the method, and the copy in TCRdb shows in-frame clones only, minus some. The data hold 130,000 to 150,000 clones, with about 74% observed a single time. V usage is TRBV5-1 and J usage is TRBJ2-7, with a possible D match to TRBD2 (6 bases). The material sequenced was PBMCs. This TCR came from a man between 40 and 49 years old in good health and CMV-seropositive. The DNA of the CDR3 is TGCGCCAGCAGCTTGGGGGAGGCAGGGCCCCTCGAGCAGTACTTC. Its translation is CASSLGEAGPLEQYF. The variable domain in full, with the rest retrieved from reference TRBV5-1 and TRBJ2-7, is KAGVTQTPRYLIKTRGQQVTLSCSPISGHRSVSWYQQTPGQGLQFLFEYFSETQRNKGNFPGRFSGRQFSNSRSEMNVSTLELGDSALYLCASSLGEAGPLEQYFGPGTRLTVT.